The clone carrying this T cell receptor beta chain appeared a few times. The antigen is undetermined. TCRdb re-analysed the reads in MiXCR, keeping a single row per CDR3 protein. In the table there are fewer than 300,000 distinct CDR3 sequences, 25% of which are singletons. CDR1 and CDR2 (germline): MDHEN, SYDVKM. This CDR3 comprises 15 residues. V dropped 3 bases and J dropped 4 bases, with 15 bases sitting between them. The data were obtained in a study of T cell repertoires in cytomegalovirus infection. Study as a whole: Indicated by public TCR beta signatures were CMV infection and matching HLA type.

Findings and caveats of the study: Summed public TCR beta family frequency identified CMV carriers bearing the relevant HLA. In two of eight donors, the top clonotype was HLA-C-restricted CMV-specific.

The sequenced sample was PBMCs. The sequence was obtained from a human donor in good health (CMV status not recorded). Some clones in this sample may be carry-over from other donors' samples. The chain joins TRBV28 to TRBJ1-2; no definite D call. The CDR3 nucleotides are TGTGCCAGCAGTTTTCGGCAGGTAGCAATCTATGGCTACACCTTC. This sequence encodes CASSFRQVAIYGYTF.